These 30 T cell receptor beta chains came from one sample sequenced in a study of T cell responses to AZD1222 COVID-19 vaccine. Clones were sequenced by immunoSEQ multiplex PCR, and TCRdb holds only the in-frame ones, with some missing. The data contain about 170,000 clones, roughly 92% of them singletons. The input for sequencing was peripheral blood, taken on day 0 of AZD1222 vaccination. Receptors originate from an adult in good health.

The chain is built from TRBV6-5 and TRBJ1-1; no clear D. CDR3 length: 15 residues. V lost 0 bases and J 1 base, leaving 9 bases between the germline ends. Germline CDR1 is MNHEY and CDR2 is SVGAGI. CDR3 nucleotides: TGTGCCAGCAGTTACTCCCGTCGCGGGAACACTGAAGCTTTCTTT. Encoded protein: CASSYSRRGNTEAFF.

The V and J genes are TRBV30 and TRBJ1-1; TRBD1 might be the D (6 bases). Trimming stripped 4 bases from V and 1 base from J, with 13 bases between. The CDR3 has 14 amino acids. Germline CDR1 reads GTSNPN; CDR2 reads SVGIG (reference sequence). CDR3 protein: CAWNKGEGNTEAFF. In DNA, the CDR3 is TGTGCCTGGAATAAGGGGGAAGGGAACACTGAAGCTTTCTTT.

The V and J genes are TRBV7-3 and TRBJ2-3; D tentatively reads TRBD1 or TRBD2 (6 bases each). The CDR3 covers 13 residues. V shed 5 bases and J shed 7 bases, with 13 bases lying between them. Per germline, CDR1 SGHTA and CDR2 FQGTGA. The CDR3 region is CASSGGPYHTQYF. For the CDR3, the DNA is TGTGCCAGCAGCGGGGGGCCCTACCATACGCAGTATTTT.

Note on this clone: The same CDR3 is also encoded by other DNA sequences in this sample. The chain is built from TRBV5-1 and TRBJ1-2, with a weak D call TRBD1 (5 bases). Germline CDR1 reads SGHRS; CDR2 reads YFSETQ. The CDR3 spans 13 residues. Deletions cut 4 bases from V and 2 bases from J, with 9 bases between. CDR3 DNA sequence: TGCGCCAGCAGCAGGGACTCGAACTATGGCTACACCTTC. It translates to CASSRDSNYGYTF.

The V call is TRBV7-9, the J call TRBJ2-1; weak D call: TRBD1 (6 bases). Trimming pared 3 bases from V and 6 bases from J, leaving 18 bases between. Germline CDR1 is SEHNR and CDR2 is FQNEAQ (reference sequence). CDR3 length: 16 amino acids. As DNA, the CDR3 is TGTGCCAGCAGCTTCTTCAGGGGAAACCCTTCCAATGAGCAGTTCTTC. Amino acid sequence: CASSFFRGNPSNEQFF.

This rearrangement joins TRBV5-5 to TRBJ2-7; TRBD1 aligns across 9 bases. After removal of 5 bases from V and 5 bases from J, the junction contained 5 bases not matched to a gene. The germline V gene encodes CDR1 SGHKS and CDR2 YYEKEE (reference sequence). The CDR3 extends over 13 amino acids. The CDR3 DNA reads TGTGCCAGCAGTCCGGACAGGGGAAACGAGCAGTACTTC. Amino acids: CASSPDRGNEQYF.

In its sample, this clone was seen once. This chain links TRBV5-6 with TRBJ2-7; a weak D match, TRBD1 (6 bases). Per germline, CDR1 SGHDT and CDR2 YYEEEE. Trimming took 4 bases from V and 4 from J, leaving 9 bases between them. The CDR3 covers 12 residues. CDR3 in DNA: TGTGCCAGCAGCGCGGACAGTTACGAGCAGTACTTC. It specifies CASSADSYEQYF.

The chain uses TRBV30 and TRBJ1-6, with D hard to call. The CDR3 extends over 13 amino acids. Trimming cost V 0 bases and J 11 bases, with 11 bases left between them. Germline lookup yields CDR1 GTSNPN and CDR2 SVGIG (reference sequence). CDR3 protein: CAWSVNVKAPLHF. In nucleotides, the CDR3 is TGTGCCTGGAGTGTAAACGTGAAGGCACCCCTCCACTTT.

The chain links TRBV4-1 to TRBJ2-1; 9 positions agree with TRBD1. The CDR3 is 18 amino acids. J was trimmed by 7 bases and V by 0 bases; bases with no gene match: 13. From germline, CDR1 is MGHRA and CDR2 YSYEKL. CDR3 in amino acids: CASSQEAPPQGAQNEQFF. DNA for the CDR3: TGCGCCAGCAGCCAAGAGGCCCCTCCACAGGGGGCGCAGAATGAGCAGTTCTTC.

This chain joins TRBV25-1 and TRBJ2-2; D is ambiguous. The CDR3 covers 13 residues. V lost 2 bases and J 2 bases, leaving 3 bases between the germline ends. Germline V gene sequence: CDR1 MGHDK, CDR2 SYGVNS. The chain's CDR3 is CASSEGNTGELFF. The CDR3, as DNA: TGTGCCAGCAGTGAAGGCAACACCGGGGAGCTGTTTTTT. The entire variable domain, with the rest obtained from reference TRBV25-1 and TRBJ2-2, is as follows: EADIYQTPRYLVIGTGKKITLECSQTMGHDKMYWYQQDPGMELHLIHYSYGVNSTEKGDLSSESTVSRIRTEHFPLTLESARPSHTSQYLCASSEGNTGELFFGEGSRLTVL.

The chain carries TRBV19 and TRBJ1-5; D is possibly TRBD1 (6 bases). Trimming removed 4 bases from V and 2 bases from J, with 9 bases in between. The CDR3 consists of 14 residues. CDR1 and CDR2 from the germline V gene are LNHDA and SQIVND (reference sequence). The CDR3 reads CASSRGQGNQPQHF. The CDR3 coding sequence is TGTGCCAGTAGTAGGGGGCAGGGCAATCAGCCCCAGCATTTT.

The chain has TRBV2 and TRBJ2-7; no reliable D call. The CDR3 extends over 12 amino acids. Between the trimmed V and J ends, which lost 4 bases and 3 bases, there was a span of 7 bases. Germline values: CDR1 SNHLY, CDR2 FYNNEI. The DNA for the CDR3 is TGTGCCAGCAGTGTTTGGGTCTACGAGCAGTACTTC. It encodes CASSVWVYEQYF.

A note on this clone: The DNA is omitted, as the CDR3 cannot be located on it reliably, and the CDR3 follows TCRdb's listing. The V call is TRBV19, the J call TRBJ1-2. The germline V gene has CDR1 LNHDA and CDR2 SQIVND (reference sequence). Ends included, the CDR3 has 14 residues. CDR3: CASSMFFGGGSLTF.

The rearrangement joins TRBV29-1 to TRBJ2-1; 9 bases fit TRBD1. The CDR3 extends over 15 amino acids. Unmatched junction bases numbered 6, after V lost 3 bases and J lost 3 bases. Germline CDR1 SQVTM, CDR2 ANQGSEA. This CDR3 reads CSVEGSDRGYNEQFF. DNA of the CDR3: TGCAGCGTTGAGGGGTCGGACAGGGGCTACAATGAGCAGTTCTTC.

The chain has TRBV5-4 and TRBJ1-1; D gene ambiguous. The CDR3 has 14 residues. Germline V gives CDR1 SGHNT, CDR2 YYREEE (reference sequence). Between the trimmed V and J ends, which lost 4 bases and 1 base, there was a span of 11 bases. Written as DNA, the CDR3 is TGTGCCAGCAGCCCCCGGCGCCCGAACACTGAAGCTTTCTTT. Protein: CASSPRRPNTEAFF. The full variable domain, in which reference TRBV5-4 and TRBJ1-1 provide the parts outside the CDR3, is ETGVTQSPTHLIKTRGQQVTLRCSSQSGHNTVSWYQQALGQGPQFIFQYYREEENGRGNFPPRFSGLQFPNYSSELNVNALELDDSALYLCASSPRRPNTEAFFGQGTRLTVV.

The genes are TRBV9 and TRBJ1-1; possible D gene TRBD1, 6 bases. Germline V CDR1 and CDR2: SGDLS, YYNGEE. CDR3 length: 15 residues. V dropped 0 bases and J dropped 0 bases, with 9 bases sitting between them. The CDR3 is CASSVGGRLNTEAFF. The CDR3 region has the DNA TGTGCCAGCAGCGTAGGGGGGCGGCTGAACACTGAAGCTTTCTTT.

The rearrangement links TRBV5-1 to TRBJ1-4; the match to TRBD1 covers 8 bases. The CDR3 has 14 residues. Germline V gene data show CDR1 as SGHRS and CDR2 as YFSETQ. V lost 4 bases, J lost 3 bases, and 2 bases stayed unmatched. CDR3 sequence (DNA): TGCGCCAGCAGCCTGGACAGGGCTAATGAAAAACTGTTTTTT. This codes for CASSLDRANEKLFF.

The genes are TRBV12-3 or TRBV12-4 and TRBJ1-1; D remains unclear. The V end was cut by 1 base, the J end by 1 base, with 4 bases between. CDR3 length equals 13 residues. In DNA form, the CDR3 reads TGTGCCAGCAGTTTAGGCAGGAACACTGAAGCTTTCTTT. Translated: CASSLGRNTEAFF.

The chain joins TRBV6-6 to TRBJ1-1, with no clear D. The V gene lost 0 bases and the J gene lost 5 bases, with 7 bases spanning the gap. Germline V lookup: CDR1 MNHNY, CDR2 SVGAGI (reference sequence). This CDR3 is 13 amino acids long. This chain's CDR3 is CASSYSQTTEAFF. DNA of the CDR3: TGTGCCAGCAGTTACTCCCAAACGACTGAAGCTTTCTTT.

The rearrangement links TRBV3-1 (or the pseudogene TRBV3-2) to TRBJ2-3; 10 nucleotides align to TRBD2. The V gene's germline CDR1 is LGHDT and CDR2 YNNKEL (reference sequence). CDR3 length: 14 residues. Unmatched junction bases numbered 2, after V lost 2 bases and J lost 6 bases. The CDR3 nucleotides read TGTGCCAGCAGCCAAAGACTAGCGGGTGATACGCAGTATTTT. It encodes CASSQRLAGDTQYF.

The J gene is TRBJ2-1, the V gene TRBV18; 15 bases fit TRBD2. The V segment lost 6 bases and the J segment 8 bases; nucleotides outside the gene matches: 5. Germline assignment: CDR1 KGHSH and CDR2 LQKENI. The CDR3 covers 15 residues. CDR3 sequence (DNA): TGTGCCAGCTCTGCTGGACTAGCGGGAGGGGATGAGCAGTTCTTC. Translating it yields CASSAGLAGGDEQFF. The full variable domain, completed using reference TRBV18 and TRBJ2-1, is NAGVMQNPRHLVRRRGQEARLRCSPMKGHSHVYWYRQLPEEGLKFMVYLQKENIIDESGMPKERFSAEFPKEGPSILRIQQVVRGDSAAYFCASSAGLAGGDEQFFGPGTRLTVL.

V usage is TRBV6-5 and J usage is TRBJ1-2; no clear D gene. Germline CDR1 reads MNHEY; CDR2 reads SVGAGI. Trimming pared 5 bases from V and 0 bases from J, leaving 7 bases between. The CDR3 spans 13 residues. CDR3 nucleotide sequence: TGTGCCAGCAGTCAATCGACTAACTATGGCTACACCTTC. It is translated as CASSQSTNYGYTF.

The chain has TRBV7-3 and TRBJ1-5; D might be TRBD1 (5 bases). Trimming took 0 bases from V and 4 from J, leaving 10 bases between them. Germline values: CDR1 SGHTA, CDR2 FQGTGA. The CDR3 runs 15 residues. The CDR3 coding sequence is TGTGCCAGCAGCTTAACTGGACATCCTAATCAGCCCCAGCATTTT. This gives the protein CASSLTGHPNQPQHF.

This clone was seen just once. This sequence joins TRBV9 and TRBJ1-4; 7 bases agree with TRBD1. Germline V gene data show CDR1 as SGDLS and CDR2 as YYNGEE. The CDR3 is 15 amino acids. V gave up 3 bases and J gave up 8 bases; unmatched junction bases: 10. The CDR3, as DNA: TGTGCCAGCAGCGCCGGACAGGCACGGGTAGAAAAACTGTTTTTT. Protein product: CASSAGQARVEKLFF.

The V and J genes are TRBV7-8 and TRBJ1-2; 7 bases map to TRBD1. The V gene end was trimmed by 2 bases and the J gene end by 5 bases; junction bases not matched to a gene: 11. Germline V gene lookup returns CDR1 SGHVS and CDR2 FQNEAQ. This CDR3 has 16 residues. CDR3 amino acids: CASSLLNRGLGYGYTF. As DNA, the CDR3 is TGTGCCAGCAGCTTACTAAACAGGGGATTGGGGTATGGCTACACCTTC. The full variable domain, completed using reference TRBV7-8 and TRBJ1-2, is GAGVSQSPRYKVAKRGQDVALRCDPISGHVSLFWYQQALGQGPEFLTYFQNEAQLDKSGLPSDRFFAERPEGSVSTLKIQRTQQEDSAVYLCASSLLNRGLGYGYTFGSGTRLTVV.

This clone was seen once. The genes are TRBV15 and TRBJ1-2, with 7 nucleotides matching TRBD1. The CDR3 is 15 amino acids. Germline V gives CDR1 LNHNV, CDR2 YYDKDF (reference sequence). Unmatched junction bases numbered 5, after V lost 0 bases and J lost 4 bases. CDR3 nucleotides: TGTGCCACCAGCAGAGATCGGACAGGCCGCTATGGCTACACCTTC. Amino acids: CATSRDRTGRYGYTF. Full variable domain (missing parts from reference TRBV15 and TRBJ1-2): DAMVIQNPRYQVTQFGKPVTLSCSQTLNHNVMYWYQQKSSQAPKLLFHYYDKDFNNEADTPDNFQSRRPNTSFCFLDIRSPGLGDTAMYLCATSRDRTGRYGYTFGSGTRLTVV.

The chain has TRBV13 and TRBJ2-1; 12 bases map to TRBD1. With 5 bases clipped from V and 8 bases from J, the junction kept 7 bases outside the gene matches. Germline V gene lookup returns CDR1 PRHDT and CDR2 FYEKMQ (reference sequence). The CDR3 loop spans 15 amino acids. The CDR3 DNA follows: TGTGCCAGCAGCCCCACGGGACAGGGGGCCTATGAGCAGTTCTTC. This codes for CASSPTGQGAYEQFF.

The chain is built from TRBV27 and TRBJ2-7; 8 nucleotides agree with TRBD1. Germline V gives CDR1 MNHEY, CDR2 SMNVEV (reference sequence). The CDR3 totals 15 residues. With V trimmed by 0 bases and J by 7 bases, 8 bases remained unmatched. CDR3 coding DNA: TGTGCCAGCAGTTTATCGGGGACAGGTTCCCGGGAGCAGTACTTC. Its protein product is CASSLSGTGSREQYF.

The chain employs TRBV4-1 and TRBJ1-5; D may be TRBD1 (5 bases). V was pared by 2 bases and J by 5 bases, with 13 bases between. This CDR3 comprises 15 residues. Per the germline V gene, CDR1 is MGHRA and CDR2 is YSYEKL. CDR3 residues: CASSQLQGEDQPQHF. DNA of the CDR3: TGCGCCAGCAGCCAACTTCAGGGAGAGGATCAGCCCCAGCATTTT.

This chain connects TRBV3-1 (or the pseudogene TRBV3-2) to TRBJ2-2, with D unclear. From germline, CDR1 is LGHDT and CDR2 YNNKEL (reference sequence). The CDR3 runs 13 residues. V lost 11 bases to trimming and J lost 3 bases, with 13 bases between them. For the CDR3, the DNA is TGTGCCTATGGGGTCGCGGACACCGGGGAGCTGTTTTTT. It codes for CAYGVADTGELFF.